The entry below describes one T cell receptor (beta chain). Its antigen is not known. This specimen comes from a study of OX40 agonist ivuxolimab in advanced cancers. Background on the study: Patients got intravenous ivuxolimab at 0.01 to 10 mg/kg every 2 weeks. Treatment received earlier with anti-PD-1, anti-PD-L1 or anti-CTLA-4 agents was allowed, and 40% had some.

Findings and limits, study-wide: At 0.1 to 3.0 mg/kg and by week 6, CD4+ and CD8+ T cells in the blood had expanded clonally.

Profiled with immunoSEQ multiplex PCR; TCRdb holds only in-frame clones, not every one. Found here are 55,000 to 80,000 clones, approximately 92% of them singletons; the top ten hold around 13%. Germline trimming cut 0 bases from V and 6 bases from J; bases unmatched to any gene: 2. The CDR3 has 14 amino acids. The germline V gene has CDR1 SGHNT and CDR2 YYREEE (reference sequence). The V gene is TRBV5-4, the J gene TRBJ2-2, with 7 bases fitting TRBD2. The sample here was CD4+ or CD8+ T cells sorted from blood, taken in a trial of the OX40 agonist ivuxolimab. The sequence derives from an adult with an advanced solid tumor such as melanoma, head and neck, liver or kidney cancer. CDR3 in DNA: TGTGCCAGCAGCTTGGGACTAGCCCCCGGGGAGCTGTTTTTT. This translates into CASSLGLAPGELFF. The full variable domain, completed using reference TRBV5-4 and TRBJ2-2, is ETGVTQSPTHLIKTRGQQVTLRCSSQSGHNTVSWYQQALGQGPQFIFQYYREEENGRGNFPPRFSGLQFPNYSSELNVNALELDDSALYLCASSLGLAPGELFFGEGSRLTVL.